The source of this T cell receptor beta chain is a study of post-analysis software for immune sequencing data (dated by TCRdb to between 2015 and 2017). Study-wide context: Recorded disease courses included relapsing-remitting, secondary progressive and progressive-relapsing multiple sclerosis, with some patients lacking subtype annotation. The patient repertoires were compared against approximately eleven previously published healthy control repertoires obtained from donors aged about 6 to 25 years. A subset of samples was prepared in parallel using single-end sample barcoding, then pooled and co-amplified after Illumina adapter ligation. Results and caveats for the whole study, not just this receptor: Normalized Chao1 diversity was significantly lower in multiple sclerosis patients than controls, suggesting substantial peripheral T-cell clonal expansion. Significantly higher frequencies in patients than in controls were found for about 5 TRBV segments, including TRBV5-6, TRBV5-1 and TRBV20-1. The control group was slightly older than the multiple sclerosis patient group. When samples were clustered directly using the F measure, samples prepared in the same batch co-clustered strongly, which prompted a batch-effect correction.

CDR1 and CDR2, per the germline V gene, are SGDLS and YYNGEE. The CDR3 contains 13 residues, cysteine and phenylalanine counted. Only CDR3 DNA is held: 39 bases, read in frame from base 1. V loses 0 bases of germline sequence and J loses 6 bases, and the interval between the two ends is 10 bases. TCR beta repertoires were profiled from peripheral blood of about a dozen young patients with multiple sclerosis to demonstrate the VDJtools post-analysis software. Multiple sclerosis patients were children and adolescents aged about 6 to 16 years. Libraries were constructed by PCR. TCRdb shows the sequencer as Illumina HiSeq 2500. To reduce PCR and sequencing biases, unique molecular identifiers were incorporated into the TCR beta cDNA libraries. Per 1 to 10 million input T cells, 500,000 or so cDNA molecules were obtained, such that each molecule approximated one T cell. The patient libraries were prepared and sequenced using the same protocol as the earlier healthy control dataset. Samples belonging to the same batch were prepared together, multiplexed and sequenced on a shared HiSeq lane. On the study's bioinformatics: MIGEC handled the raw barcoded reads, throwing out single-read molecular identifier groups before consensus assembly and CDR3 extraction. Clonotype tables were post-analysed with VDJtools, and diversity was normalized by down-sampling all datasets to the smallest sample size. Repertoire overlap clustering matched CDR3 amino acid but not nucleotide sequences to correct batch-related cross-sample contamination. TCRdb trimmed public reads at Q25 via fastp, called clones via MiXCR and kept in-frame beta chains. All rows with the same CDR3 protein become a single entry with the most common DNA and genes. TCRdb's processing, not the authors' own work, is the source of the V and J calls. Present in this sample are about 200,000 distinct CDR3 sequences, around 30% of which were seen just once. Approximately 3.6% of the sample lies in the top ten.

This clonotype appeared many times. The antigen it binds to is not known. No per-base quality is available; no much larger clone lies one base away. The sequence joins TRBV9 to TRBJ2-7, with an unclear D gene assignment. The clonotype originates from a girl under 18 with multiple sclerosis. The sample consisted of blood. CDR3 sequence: CASSVGRYAEQYF. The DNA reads TGTGCCAGCAGCGTAGGCAGGTACGCCGAGCAGTACTTC.